The clone carrying this TCR beta chain came up a few times. Its specificity is not known. Other DNA sequences of this sample code for an identical CDR3. The sample originates from a study of OX40 agonist ivuxolimab in advanced cancers. TCRdb keeps only in-frame clones here, not all; method: immunoSEQ multiplex PCR. The sample records roughly 80,000 clones, 85% being singletons. This CDR3 contains 14 residues. V dropped 3 bases and J dropped 2; count of bases not matched to a gene: 4. The germline V gene has CDR1 KGHSH and CDR2 LQKENI. Study-wide results and limits: Fewer expanded clones were found on average in CD4+ than in CD8+ T cells. Low normalized clonal expansion also occurred in some nonresponding patients.

The TCR was taken from an adult with an advanced solid tumor such as melanoma, head and neck, liver or kidney cancer. The V call is TRBV18, the J call TRBJ2-7, with 7 bases matching TRBD1. This specimen consisted of CD4+ or CD8+ T cells sorted from blood, obtained in a trial of the OX40 agonist ivuxolimab. This CDR3 is CASSPRQGTYEQYF. The CDR3 DNA reads TGTGCCAGCTCACCCCGACAGGGTACCTACGAGCAGTACTTC.